This T cell receptor beta chain was recorded in a study of blood T cell repertoires in COVID-19. The overall study: The United States, Italy and Spain were the sources of the acute and convalescent COVID-19 samples. The cDNA or gDNA used as material had been derived from T cells, B-cell-depleted T cells, or PBMCs.

Germline CDR1 and CDR2: MNHEY and SVGAGI. CDR3 size: 13 residues. Trimming cost V 6 bases and J 7 bases; bases outside gene matches: 8. Authors' processing steps: Nucleated cell number was recorded as an estimate derived from reference gene primer amplification. The method was immunoSEQ multiplex PCR; TCRdb's version includes in-frame clones alone and lacks a portion of them. V, J and clone size are taken as reported in that table, and D and trimming were inferred from the DNA itself. The sample holds 100,000 to 150,000 clones, around four fifths seen once. Specimen: peripheral blood. This TCR came from an older man with active or convalescent COVID-19. This chain connects TRBV6-5 to TRBJ1-2; 7 positions match TRBD1. The CDR3 is CASRDTGTAGYTF. CDR3 sequence (DNA): TGTGCCAGCAGGGACACCGGGACAGCTGGCTACACCTTC.